Below are 21 T cell receptor beta chains sequenced from a single sample in a study of T-cell memory formation after mild COVID-19. TCRdb used MiXCR to reprocess the 5' RACE reads, holding one entry per CDR3 protein. The sample yields around 370,000 distinct CDR3 sequences, 21% seen once. Sequenced input: PBMCs or a T cell subset sorted from them (not recorded which). These receptors originate from an adult woman who had mild COVID-19 (a few samples of this study predate the infection). Cell type and time point are not known.

The table lists this clonotype with a few counts. The chain joins TRBV20-1 to TRBJ2-1; 8 bases line up with TRBD2. Germline V lookup: CDR1 DFQATT, CDR2 SNEGSKA (reference sequence). J gave up 9 bases and V 3 bases, and 7 bases lay outside the gene matches. The CDR3 loop spans 13 amino acids. The CDR3 bases are TGCAGTGCTAGCGGGGGGGCCATGACTGAGCAGTTCTTC. It encodes CSASGGAMTEQFF.

The V gene is TRBV9, the J gene TRBJ1-2, with D possibly matching TRBD1 (6 bases). The CDR3 consists of 15 residues. Germline CDR1 reads SGDLS; CDR2 reads YYNGEE. V was trimmed by 0 bases and J by 1 base, leaving 10 bases between them. As DNA, the CDR3 is TGTGCCAGCAGCGTAGGATTACAGGGTAACTATGGCTACACCTTC. It specifies CASSVGLQGNYGYTF.

The chain has TRBV6-6 and TRBJ1-2, with 7 bases lining up with TRBD1. The CDR3 is 16 amino acids. Per the germline V gene, CDR1 is MNHNY and CDR2 is SVGAGI (reference sequence). V trimming: 4 bases; J trimming: 4 bases; junction bases outside the gene matches: 12. The CDR3 region has the DNA TGTGCCAGCAGTTCCCCTGCCATGGACAGGTCCTATGGCTACACCTTC. The encoded protein is CASSSPAMDRSYGYTF.

The table lists this clonotype with a few counts. The V call is TRBV27, the J call TRBJ1-4, with a possible D match to TRBD1 (5 bases). The ends were cut back, 7 bases at V and 4 bases at J, with 13 bases in the middle. The CDR3 contains 14 residues. Germline V lookup: CDR1 MNHEY, CDR2 SMNVEV (reference sequence). In DNA form, the CDR3 reads TGTGCCAGCACAGGGCTAGGGGATAATGAAAAACTGTTTTTT. Amino acids: CASTGLGDNEKLFF.

The rearrangement links TRBV7-9 to TRBJ2-3, with D possibly matching TRBD2 (5 bases). CDR3 size: 16 residues. V was shortened by 8 bases and J by 0 bases, with 18 bases between the two germline ends. Germline loops: CDR1 SEHNR, CDR2 FQNEAQ (reference sequence). The CDR3 DNA follows: TGTGCCAGCCTTCTGGGAGTGGCGGGCAGCACAGATACGCAGTATTTT. Protein product: CASLLGVAGSTDTQYF. The full variable domain, in which reference TRBV7-9 and TRBJ2-3 provide the parts outside the CDR3, is DTGVSQNPRHKITKRGQNVTFRCDPISEHNRLYWYRQTLGQGPEFLTYFQNEAQLEKSRLLSDRFSAERPKGSFSTLEIQRTEQGDSAMYLCASLLGVAGSTDTQYFGPGTRLTVL.

This clonotype was counted many times. The chain joins TRBV12-3 or TRBV12-4 to TRBJ1-1, with a weak D call TRBD1 (5 bases). V was pared by 10 bases and J by 1 base, with 7 bases between. The CDR3 extends over 11 amino acids. The CDR3 DNA reads as TGTGCCACCAGGGAGAACACTGAAGCTTTCTTT. Translated: CATRENTEAFF.

CDR3: CASSLAGGAGRTDTQYF. CDR3 bases: TGCGCCAGCAGCTTGGCTGGTGGAGCGGGCCGCACAGATACGCAGTATTTT. The V and J genes are TRBV5-1 and TRBJ2-3; tentative D call: TRBD2 (6 bases). This CDR3 contains 17 residues. CDR1 SGHRS and CDR2 YFSETQ come from the germline V gene. V lost 0 bases, J lost 1 base, and 15 bases lay in between.

The chain recombines TRBV7-3 with TRBJ2-3; D remains ambiguous. Germline V gene lookup returns CDR1 SGHTA and CDR2 FQGTGA. Trimming took 1 base from V and 5 from J, leaving 16 bases between them. This CDR3 has 16 residues. The CDR3 is CASSLIHGFGGDTQYF. CDR3 coding DNA: TGTGCCAGCAGCTTAATACACGGTTTTGGCGGAGATACGCAGTATTTT. Filled out from reference TRBV7-3 and TRBJ2-3, the complete variable domain reads GAGVSQTPSNKVTEKGKYVELRCDPISGHTALYWYRQSLGQGPEFLIYFQGTGAADDSGLPNDRFFAVRPEGSVSTLKIQRTERGDSAVYLCASSLIHGFGGDTQYFGPGTRLTVL.

Only a few counts were recorded for this clonotype. The rearrangement joins TRBV4-1 to TRBJ1-2, with D hard to call. There are 14 residues in the CDR3. Per germline, CDR1 MGHRA and CDR2 YSYEKL. The ends were cut back, 1 base at V and 4 bases at J, with 10 bases in the middle. The CDR3 region has the DNA TGCGCCAGCAGCCAAGGGGCGGCCTTCTATGGCTACACCTTC. As protein: CASSQGAAFYGYTF.

The genes are TRBV20-1 and TRBJ2-2; TRBD2 agrees at 13 bases. Germline V gives CDR1 DFQATT, CDR2 SNEGSKA (reference sequence). V was pared by 2 bases and J by 7 bases, with 7 bases of the junction left unmatched. There are 16 residues in the CDR3. CDR3 loop: CSARRTSGSRVGELFF. The CDR3 DNA is TGCAGTGCTAGACGGACTAGCGGGAGCAGGGTCGGGGAGCTGTTTTTT.

This clonotype was detected only a few times. The chain carries TRBV7-6 and TRBJ2-1, with D possibly being TRBD1 or TRBD2 (5 bases each). This CDR3 comprises 14 residues. The V gene lost 1 base and the J gene lost 6 bases, with 10 bases spanning the gap. Germline V gene data show CDR1 as SGHVS and CDR2 as FNYEAQ. The CDR3 DNA follows: TGTGCCAGCAGCTTAGTGGGGGACGGCAATGAGCAGTTCTTC. This codes for CASSLVGDGNEQFF.

This chain joins TRBV12-3 or TRBV12-4 and TRBJ2-7; 11 positions match TRBD1. CDR3 size: 15 residues. The V segment lost 6 bases and the J segment 5 bases; nucleotides outside the gene matches: 9. This CDR3 is CASSPWTGGSDEQYF. DNA for the CDR3: TGTGCCAGCAGCCCCTGGACAGGGGGCAGCGACGAGCAGTACTTC.

The sample holds a few counts of this clonotype. The chain couples TRBV5-1 to TRBJ2-5; D is tentatively TRBD1 or TRBD2 (5 bases each). The CDR3 consists of 13 residues. Trimming removed 6 bases from V and 2 bases from J, with 11 bases in between. From germline, CDR1 is SGHRS and CDR2 YFSETQ. The CDR3 loop reads CASKGTVQETQYF. DNA for the CDR3: TGCGCCAGCAAGGGGACGGTTCAAGAGACCCAGTACTTC.

The rearrangement joins TRBV2 to TRBJ2-3; D perhaps matches TRBD1 (6 bases). With 6 bases removed from V and 5 bases from J, the gap between germline ends came to 18 bases. In germline, CDR1 is SNHLY, CDR2 FYNNEI. The CDR3 has 15 amino acids. The CDR3 DNA is TGTGCCAGCAGACGAAGGGACAACAGTGGAGATACGCAGTATTTT. Protein product: CASRRRDNSGDTQYF.

The chain joins TRBV7-9 to TRBJ2-7, with D hard to call. Germline V gives CDR1 SEHNR, CDR2 FQNEAQ (reference sequence). The CDR3 has 14 amino acids. The V end lost 2 bases, the J end lost 2 bases, and 10 bases lay between the germline ends. CDR3 amino acids: CASSLQKRAYEQYF. Written as DNA, the CDR3 is TGTGCCAGCAGCTTACAAAAAAGGGCCTACGAGCAGTACTTC.

This chain joins TRBV7-3 and TRBJ2-1; 11 bases align to TRBD2. V dropped 4 bases and J dropped 8; count of bases not matched to a gene: 7. This CDR3 has 15 residues. CDR1 is SGHTA, CDR2 FQGTGA, per germline. The CDR3 here is CASSYTSGSVDEQFF. In DNA, the CDR3 is TGTGCCAGCAGCTATACTAGCGGGAGTGTGGATGAGCAGTTCTTC.

The CDR3 protein is CASRSAGGTEAFF. CDR3 nucleotide sequence: TGCGCCAGCAGGTCGGCAGGGGGAACTGAAGCTTTCTTT. This rearrangement joins TRBV5-1 to TRBJ1-1; 7 bases match TRBD1. CDR1 is SGHRS and CDR2 is YFSETQ in the germline V gene. The CDR3 sequence is 13 residues long. The trim removed 5 bases at V and 5 bases at J, leaving 6 bases unmatched. The whole variable domain, remainder taken from reference TRBV5-1 and TRBJ1-1, is KAGVTQTPRYLIKTRGQQVTLSCSPISGHRSVSWYQQTPGQGLQFLFEYFSETQRNKGNFPGRFSGRQFSNSRSEMNVSTLELGDSALYLCASRSAGGTEAFFGQGTRLTVV.

The chain uses TRBV6-2 or TRBV6-3 and TRBJ1-5, with D possibly being TRBD1 (5 bases). Trimming removed 4 bases at V and 0 bases at J, with 10 bases between. This CDR3 has 15 amino acids. Germline lookup yields CDR1 MNHEY and CDR2 SVGEGT. The CDR3 region has the DNA TGTGCCAGCAGTTGGGGCCTGAGTAGCAATCAGCCCCAGCATTTT. It is translated as CASSWGLSSNQPQHF.

This clonotype has just a few counts. The rearrangement joins TRBV20-1 to TRBJ1-2; possible D gene TRBD1, 5 bases. The CDR3 is made up of 14 amino acids. The germline V and J ends were trimmed by 1 base and 0 bases, with 9 bases remaining between them. Germline lookup yields CDR1 DFQATT and CDR2 SNEGSKA (reference sequence). The CDR3 coding sequence is TGCAGTGCTAGAGTGAAGGGGACTAACTATGGCTACACCTTC. Protein: CSARVKGTNYGYTF.

The chain is built from TRBV4-2 and TRBJ2-1; no clear D gene. Germline CDR1 and CDR2: LGHNA and YNFKEQ. The CDR3 runs 17 residues. V gave up 0 bases and J gave up 4 bases, with 16 bases separating them. CDR3 sequence (DNA): TGTGCCAGCAGCCAAGAGGTCGCCATACGTCAGTACAATGAGCAGTTCTTC. Translating gives CASSQEVAIRQYNEQFF.

The table lists this clonotype with many counts. This rearrangement joins TRBV20-1 to TRBJ1-1, with 9 bases fitting TRBD1. J lost 5 bases, V lost 7 bases, and 8 bases had no gene match. The CDR3 runs to 13 residues. Germline V lookup: CDR1 DFQATT, CDR2 SNEGSKA (reference sequence). The CDR3 loop is CSVPGQGGTEAFF. CDR3 DNA: TGCAGTGTCCCGGGACAGGGAGGGACTGAAGCTTTCTTT.